Listed here is a single TCR beta chain. What antigen it recognizes has not been identified. Within one base of it there is no much larger clone, and no base qualities were kept. These data originate in a study of cytomegalovirus exposure and HLA in healthy donors listed by TCRdb under 2017. Background on the whole study: According to an earlier analysis of 450 to 650 of the donors, about 190 million T cells yielded over 100 million unique TCR beta sequences and about 300 Gb of sequence data. An early release that covered about 600 HLA-typed donors contained around 300 gigabases of sequencing data and roughly 84 million unique TCR sequences. Among the roughly 370 genotyped donors, approximately 81% belonged to the genetic ancestry cluster associated with self-reported Caucasian donors. The study aimed to test whether cataloging public T cell receptors could reveal signatures of past pathogen exposure. The T cell repertoires of under 700 subjects were profiled by immunosequencing and related to cytomegalovirus serostatus. Along with the approximately 650-subject first cohort, a separate validation cohort of over a hundred different subjects was used. The study combined high-throughput TCR immunosequencing, statistical association of individual TCRs with disease status, and machine learning to predict cytomegalovirus infection status. To study patterns of TCR occurrence, a later analysis re-analyzed previously published TCR beta repertoires from around 670 donors and added high-resolution HLA genotyping. Rather than drawing on any new phenotypic data, the later analysis identified candidate immune exposures from TCR beta sequences and the way those sequences occurred across donors. To decide whether each TCR beta V gene segment behaved as functional or pseudogenic, an earlier analysis of 587 of the donors relied on high-throughput TCR beta sequencing. Donor age, sex, ethnicity and CMV serostatus were collected together with the repertoire data. In a later genetic analysis, genome-wide SNP genotypes for about 55% of the roughly 700 donors were used, and that subset was treated as a discovery cohort. Every repertoire in the discovery cohort had been generated on one and the same sequencing platform. HLA typing included class I and class II loci at four-digit resolution. Typing coverage differed by locus: A, B, C, DRB1 and DQB1 were typed in about 629-640 donors, DQA1 in 500 to 550, DPA1 in some 610, and DPB1 in approximately 450. Five DR-DQ haplotypes were handled as single units for association and clustering because linkage in the cohort was strong. On average, over 200,000 unique TCR beta nucleotide sequences were sequenced per donor among roughly 430 genotyped donors of the cohort, with approximately 18% of those sequences being non-productive.

The cohort comprised fewer than 750 healthy bone marrow donors. At the time of sampling, all cohort members were nominally healthy, though unrecorded immune exposures were likely present. The donor was CMV seropositive and was included in the group of 270 or so seropositive cohort members. A peripheral blood sample was provided by each donor, and peripheral blood mononuclear cells were used for TCR beta sequencing. Genomic DNA extraction from the blood cell samples was performed with the Qiagen DNeasy Blood Extraction Kit. Here is what the overall study found, with its caveats: While some public TCRs were present in many individuals, most TCR sequences turned up only very rarely across donors. A later analysis associated 15,000 to 20,000 TCR beta sequences with specific HLA alleles at a false discovery rate of 0.05. This cohort had only TCR beta chains sequenced, and the lack of alpha or paired-chain data limited which features could be detected. According to a later analysis, parvovirus B19, influenza, CMV and Epstein-Barr virus appeared linked to several top co-occurrence clusters. A later genetic analysis reported fewer N-insertions in productive TCRs among donors in an Asian-associated ancestry cluster than the roughly 720-donor mean. An earlier analysis of around 500 of the donors showed that most TCR beta V segments appeared in productive rearrangements either about 90% or about 30% of the time, which broadly matched IMGT annotations. The 87-base-pair reads could not distinguish some IMGT-functional V segments, including TRBV6-2 and TRBV6-3, so those segments were excluded. A group of highly shared sequence variants was considered likely to be a technical artifact of the sequencing pipeline. Linkage disequilibrium might explain the correlated functional status among segregating V segments, but an unknown experimental factor could not be excluded. Strong co-occurrence of HLA alleles, especially DR and DQ, made assigning TCR associations to individual alleles difficult. Roughly uniform sequencing depth across donors was assumed in presence/absence analyses, although this assumption may not hold. A later analysis found that TCR association rates varied across HLA loci, with DRB1 alleles showing the most associated TCRs and HLA-C alleles the fewest. A later genetic analysis associated a missense DCLRE1C variant with V-gene and J-gene trimming of TCR beta chains, and an independent cohort replicated the association. According to the authors, the approach could potentially be generalized to other disease states and immunological phenotypes. In a later analysis, most CMV-associated TCR beta chains were found to appear HLA-restricted, with HLA associations seemingly driven largely by CMV exposure. Because counts were too low, 15 to 20 rarely observed V segments, including chromosome 9 orphons, were excluded from the earlier analysis of around 640 of the donors. A further reported finding was that TCR beta sequences accurately predicted the HLA-A and HLA-B alleles for most subjects in the first cohort. Because some donors lacked HLA typing at each locus, the association tests relied only on the typed subset. In both the original and validation cohorts, the classifier was reported to diagnose cytomegalovirus status with high specificity and sensitivity. In a later analysis, HLA-associated TCR beta chains were found to be more clonally expanded and to have lower generation probabilities than equally common non-associated chains. A few of the identified cytomegalovirus-associated TCR beta chains were confirmed in vitro to be specific for cytomegalovirus antigens. CMV serostatus was the only immune exposure information available for the cohort. In the study, around 150 TCR beta chains were listed as associated with cytomegalovirus.

The CDR3 covers 11 residues, taking in both the cysteine and the phenylalanine. Of all the DNA, just the CDR3 is kept, 33 bases in frame from base 1. The germline V gene encodes CDR1 SNHLY and CDR2 FYNNEI. V drops 4 bases and J drops 6 bases, leaving 5 bases in between. The library was produced with the immunoSEQ multiplex PCR assay. For the multiplex PCR, a mixture combining 60 forward primers for TCR Vbeta segments and 13 reverse primers for TCR Jbeta segments was used. The CDR3 region of rearranged TCR beta genes was amplified from genomic DNA with a multiplex PCR assay. On the Illumina HiSeq System, the amplified TCR beta libraries were sequenced as 87-base-pair reads. Processing in the source paper ran as follows. In a later analysis, 77 million or so unique TCR beta chains were counted across the roughly 670 repertoires, and approximately 9.9 million of these chains were shared by at least two donors. Raw reads were error-corrected and collapsed into unique sequences with a nearest-neighbor algorithm that merged closely related sequences to remove PCR and sequencing errors. To assign V, D and J gene segments, CDR3 sequences were aligned to IMGT reference sequences. For a sequence to be retained, a match of at least six nucleotides to both a V gene segment and a J gene segment was required. A rearrangement counted as productive if the CDR3 had no stop codons and remained in frame with V and J, and every other rearrangement counted as non-productive. CDR3 was defined according to IMGT convention as the region running from the second conserved V-encoded cysteine to the conserved J-encoded phenylalanine. The earlier analysis of about 640 of the donors excluded any sequence lacking an unambiguous match to a single V gene segment. In an earlier analysis of approximately 560 of the donors, a V segment was called functional when productive rearrangements were above 56.7%, and segregating when the standard deviation between donors exceeded 5%. A statistical classification framework was developed to diagnose cytomegalovirus status using the catalog of TCR beta chain sequences. V and J gene assignment, in a later analysis, came from comparing TCR nucleotide sequences with IMGT/GENE-DB human TR gene sequences. A later analysis assigned CDR3 sequences and most-parsimonious VDJ recombination scenarios with the TCRdist pipeline. A later analysis defined each TCR beta chain by its CDR3 amino acid sequence plus V-gene family, and excluded reads lacking a unique V-gene family. To address suspected cross-contamination and a sequencing artifact, a later analysis removed 550 to 750 highly shared, low-generation-probability nucleotide sequences. A later analysis calculated a clonal expansion index for each public chain from normalized within-repertoire ranks of inferred template counts. Generation probabilities in a later analysis came from a VDJ recombination model fitted to out-of-frame rearrangements, and those results were checked against IGoR. In a later analysis, hypergeometric tests were used to score TCR-TCR, TCR-HLA and TCR-CMV co-occurrence, with a repertoire-size bias correction applied to TCR pairs. False discovery rates were estimated in a later analysis by permuting HLA or CMV assignments 20 times. In a later analysis, co-occurring TCRs were grouped with DBSCAN, and TCRdist sequence similarity was added when clustering was performed within HLA-allele-positive subsets. For co-occurrence clustering, repertoires with fewer than 30,000 or more than 120,000 public chains were excluded, along with five or six repertoires with anomalous nucleotide sharing. The table comes from immuneACCESS by way of TCRdb, which keeps in-frame sequences with V and J called. Part of the clones is missing from these tables; in studies checked, under half for an unresolved V gene and the rest for unknown reasons. That table supplies the V and J calls and clone size; D and trimming were determined from the DNA. The sample table records around 100,000 clones; around 81% of these occur just once. Roughly 4% of the sample belongs to the ten largest clones.

The sequencing input was PBMCs. This clonotype was sampled from an older woman in good health and CMV-seropositive. The V gene is TRBV2 and the J gene is TRBJ2-3; the D gene cannot be named for sure. The CDR3 loop reads CASSGADTQYF. The nucleotide sequence is TGTGCCAGCAGTGGGGCGGATACGCAGTATTTT. The reference TRBV2 and TRBJ2-3 proteins fill in what lies around the CDR3, so the full variable domain reads EPEVTQTPSHQVTQMGQEVILRCVPISNHLYFYWYRQILGQKVEFLVSFYNNEISEKSEIFDDQFSVERPDGSNFTLKIRSTKLEDSAMYFCASSGADTQYFGPGTRLTVL.